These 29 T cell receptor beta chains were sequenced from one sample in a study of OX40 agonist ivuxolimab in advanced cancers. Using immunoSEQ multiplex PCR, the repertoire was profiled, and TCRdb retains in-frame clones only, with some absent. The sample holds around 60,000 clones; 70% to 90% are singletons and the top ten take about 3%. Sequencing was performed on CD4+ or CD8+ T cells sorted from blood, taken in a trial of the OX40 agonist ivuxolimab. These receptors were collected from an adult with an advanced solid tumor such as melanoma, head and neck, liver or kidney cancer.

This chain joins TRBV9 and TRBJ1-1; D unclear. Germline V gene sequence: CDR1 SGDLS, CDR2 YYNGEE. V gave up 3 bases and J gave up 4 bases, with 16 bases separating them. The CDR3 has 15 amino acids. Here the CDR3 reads CASSALSGVPTEAFF. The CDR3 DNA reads TGTGCCAGCAGCGCTCTCAGTGGGGTCCCCACTGAAGCTTTCTTT.

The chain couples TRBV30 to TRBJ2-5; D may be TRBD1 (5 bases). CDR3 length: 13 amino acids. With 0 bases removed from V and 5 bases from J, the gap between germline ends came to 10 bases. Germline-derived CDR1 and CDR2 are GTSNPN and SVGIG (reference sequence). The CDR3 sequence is CAWSVGRAETQYF. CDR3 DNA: TGTGCCTGGAGTGTAGGCAGGGCTGAGACCCAGTACTTC.

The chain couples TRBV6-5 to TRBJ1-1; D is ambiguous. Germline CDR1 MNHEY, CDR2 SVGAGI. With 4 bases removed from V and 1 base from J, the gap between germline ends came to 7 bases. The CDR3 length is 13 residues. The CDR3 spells CASSWSGNTEAFF. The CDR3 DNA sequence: TGTGCCAGCAGTTGGTCGGGGAACACTGAAGCTTTCTTT.

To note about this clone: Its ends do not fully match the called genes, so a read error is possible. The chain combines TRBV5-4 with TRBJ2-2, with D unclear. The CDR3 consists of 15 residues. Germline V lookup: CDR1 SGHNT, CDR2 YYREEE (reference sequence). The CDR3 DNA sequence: TGTGCCAGCAGCTTGGTAGGGCAGAACGCCGGGGAGCTGTTTTTT. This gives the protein CASSLVGQNAGELFF.

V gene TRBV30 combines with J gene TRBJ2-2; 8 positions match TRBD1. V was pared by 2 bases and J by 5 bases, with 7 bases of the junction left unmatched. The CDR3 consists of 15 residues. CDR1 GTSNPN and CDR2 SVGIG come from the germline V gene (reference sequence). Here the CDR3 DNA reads TGTGCCTGGAGTACAGGGGGTGAGGGTACCGGGGAGCTGTTTTTT. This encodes CAWSTGGEGTGELFF. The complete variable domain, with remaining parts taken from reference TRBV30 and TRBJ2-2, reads SQTIHQWPATLVQPVGSPLSLECTVEGTSNPNLYWYRQAAGRGLQLLFYSVGIGQISSEVPQNLSASRPQDRQFILSSKKLLLSDSGFYLCAWSTGGEGTGELFFGEGSRLTVL.

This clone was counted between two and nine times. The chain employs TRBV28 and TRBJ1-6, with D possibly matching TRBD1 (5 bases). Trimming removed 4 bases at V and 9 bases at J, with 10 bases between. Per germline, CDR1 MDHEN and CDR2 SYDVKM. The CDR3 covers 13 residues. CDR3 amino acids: CASSSGTSSPLHF. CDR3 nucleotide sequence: TGTGCCAGCAGTTCCGGGACCAGTTCACCCCTCCACTTT.

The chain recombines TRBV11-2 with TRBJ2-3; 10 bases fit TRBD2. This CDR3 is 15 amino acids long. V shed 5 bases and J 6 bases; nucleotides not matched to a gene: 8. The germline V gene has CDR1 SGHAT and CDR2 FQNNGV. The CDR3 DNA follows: TGTGCCAGCAGCCCTAGCGGGAGATACGGGGATACGCAGTATTTT. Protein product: CASSPSGRYGDTQYF.

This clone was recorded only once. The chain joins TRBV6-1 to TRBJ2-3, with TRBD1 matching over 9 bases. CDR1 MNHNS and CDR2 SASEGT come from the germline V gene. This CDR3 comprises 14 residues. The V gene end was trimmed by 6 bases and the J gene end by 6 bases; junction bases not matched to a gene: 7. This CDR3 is CASRQQGAWDTQYF. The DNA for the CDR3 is TGTGCCAGCAGGCAACAGGGGGCGTGGGATACGCAGTATTTT.

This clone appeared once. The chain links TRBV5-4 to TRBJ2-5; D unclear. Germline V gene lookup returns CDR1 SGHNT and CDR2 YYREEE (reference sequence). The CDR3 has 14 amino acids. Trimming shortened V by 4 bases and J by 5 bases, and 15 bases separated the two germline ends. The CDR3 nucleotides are TGTGCCAGCAGCCACAACATGTCTCCCGAGACCCAGTACTTC. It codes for CASSHNMSPETQYF. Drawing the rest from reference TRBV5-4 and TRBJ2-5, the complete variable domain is ETGVTQSPTHLIKTRGQQVTLRCSSQSGHNTVSWYQQALGQGPQFIFQYYREEENGRGNFPPRFSGLQFPNYSSELNVNALELDDSALYLCASSHNMSPETQYFGPGTRLLVL.

The CDR3 nucleotides are TGTGCCAGCAGCGTGGGGGGGAGCCTCGACGAGCAGTACTTC. It specifies CASSVGGSLDEQYF. The V gene is TRBV9, the J gene TRBJ2-7, with TRBD2 identical over 7 bases. The CDR3 runs to 14 residues. From germline, CDR1 is SGDLS and CDR2 YYNGEE. The junction had 7 bases not matched to a gene; V was cut back by 2 bases and J by 5 bases.

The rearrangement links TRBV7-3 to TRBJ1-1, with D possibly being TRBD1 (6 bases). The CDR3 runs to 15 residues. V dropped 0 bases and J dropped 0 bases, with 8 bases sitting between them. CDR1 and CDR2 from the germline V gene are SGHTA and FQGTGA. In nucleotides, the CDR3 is TGTGCCAGCAGCTTAACCGGGGGCATGAACACTGAAGCTTTCTTT. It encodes CASSLTGGMNTEAFF.

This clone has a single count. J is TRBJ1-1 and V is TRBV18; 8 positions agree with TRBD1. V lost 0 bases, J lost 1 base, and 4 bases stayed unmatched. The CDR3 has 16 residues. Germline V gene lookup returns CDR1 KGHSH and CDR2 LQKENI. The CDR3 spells CASSPPGQAGNTEAFF. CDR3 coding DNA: TGTGCCAGCTCACCACCGGGACAGGCAGGGAACACTGAAGCTTTCTTT.

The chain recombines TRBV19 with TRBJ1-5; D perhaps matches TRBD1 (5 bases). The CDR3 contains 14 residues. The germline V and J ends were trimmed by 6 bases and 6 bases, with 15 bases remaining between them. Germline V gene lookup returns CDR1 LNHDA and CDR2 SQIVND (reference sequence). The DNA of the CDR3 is TGTGCCAGTAGAGCGGGGGGGGAGAGTCAGCCCCAGCATTTT. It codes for CASRAGGESQPQHF.

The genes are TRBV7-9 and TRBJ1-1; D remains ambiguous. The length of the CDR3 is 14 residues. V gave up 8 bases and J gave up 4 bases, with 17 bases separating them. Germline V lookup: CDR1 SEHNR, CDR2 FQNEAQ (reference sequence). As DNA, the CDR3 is TGTGCCAGCGTCCGGTCCATGTTGGTCACTGAAGCTTTCTTT. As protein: CASVRSMLVTEAFF.

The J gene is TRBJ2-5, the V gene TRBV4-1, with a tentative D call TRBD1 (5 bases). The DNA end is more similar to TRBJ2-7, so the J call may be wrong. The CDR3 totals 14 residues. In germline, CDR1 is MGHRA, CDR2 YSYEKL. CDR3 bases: TGCGCCAGCAGCCAAGATAGGACATACTACGAGCAGTACTTC. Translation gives CASSQDRTYYEQYF.

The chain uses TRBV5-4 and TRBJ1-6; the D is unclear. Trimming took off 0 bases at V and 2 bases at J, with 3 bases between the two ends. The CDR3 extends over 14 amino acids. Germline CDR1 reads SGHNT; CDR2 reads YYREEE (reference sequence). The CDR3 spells CASSLEPYNSPLHF. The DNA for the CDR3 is TGTGCCAGCAGCTTGGAACCCTATAATTCACCCCTCCACTTT.

CDR3 loop: CASSERDGLATNEKLFF. The DNA for the CDR3 is TGTGCCAGCAGTGAACGGGACGGACTTGCAACTAATGAAAAACTGTTTTTT. The rearrangement links TRBV6-1 to TRBJ1-4; D possibly corresponds to TRBD1 (5 bases). V lost 2 bases and J lost 0, with 13 bases in between. The CDR3 loop spans 17 amino acids. The germline V gene has CDR1 MNHNS and CDR2 SASEGT.

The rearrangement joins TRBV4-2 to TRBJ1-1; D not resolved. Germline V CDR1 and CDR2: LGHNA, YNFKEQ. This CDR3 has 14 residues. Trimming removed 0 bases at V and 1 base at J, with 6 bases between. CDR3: CASSQEEGNTEAFF. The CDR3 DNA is TGTGCCAGCAGCCAAGAAGAGGGGAACACTGAAGCTTTCTTT.

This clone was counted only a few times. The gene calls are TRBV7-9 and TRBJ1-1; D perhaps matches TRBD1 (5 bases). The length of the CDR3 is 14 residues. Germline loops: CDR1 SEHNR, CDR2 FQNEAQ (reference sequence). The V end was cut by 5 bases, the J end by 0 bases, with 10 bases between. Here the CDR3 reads CASSTGLLNTEAFF. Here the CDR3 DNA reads TGTGCCAGCAGCACGGGACTGCTGAACACTGAAGCTTTCTTT.

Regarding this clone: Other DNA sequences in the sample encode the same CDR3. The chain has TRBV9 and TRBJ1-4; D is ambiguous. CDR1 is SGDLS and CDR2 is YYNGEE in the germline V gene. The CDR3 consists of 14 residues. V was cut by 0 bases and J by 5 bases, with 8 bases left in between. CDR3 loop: CASSVGGDNEKLFF. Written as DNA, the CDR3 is TGTGCCAGCAGCGTAGGGGGAGACAATGAAAAACTGTTTTTT.

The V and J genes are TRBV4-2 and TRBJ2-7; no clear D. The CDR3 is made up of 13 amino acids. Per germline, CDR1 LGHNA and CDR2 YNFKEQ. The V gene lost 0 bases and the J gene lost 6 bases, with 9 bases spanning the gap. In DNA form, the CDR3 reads TGTGCCAGCAGCCAAGAGAGCTGGAGCGAGCAGTACTTC. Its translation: CASSQESWSEQYF.

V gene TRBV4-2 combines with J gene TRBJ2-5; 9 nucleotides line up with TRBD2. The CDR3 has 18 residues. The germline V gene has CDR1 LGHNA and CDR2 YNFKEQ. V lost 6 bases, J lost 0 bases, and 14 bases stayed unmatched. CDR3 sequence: CASSPSPPSGGNQETQYF. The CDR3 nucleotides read TGTGCCAGCAGTCCAAGCCCCCCGAGCGGGGGGAACCAAGAGACCCAGTACTTC.

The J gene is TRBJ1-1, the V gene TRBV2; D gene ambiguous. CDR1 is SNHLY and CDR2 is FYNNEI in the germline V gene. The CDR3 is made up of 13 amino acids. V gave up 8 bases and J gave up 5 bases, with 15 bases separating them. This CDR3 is CASLRQGITEAFF. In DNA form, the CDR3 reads TGTGCCAGCCTTCGGCAAGGGATAACTGAAGCTTTCTTT.

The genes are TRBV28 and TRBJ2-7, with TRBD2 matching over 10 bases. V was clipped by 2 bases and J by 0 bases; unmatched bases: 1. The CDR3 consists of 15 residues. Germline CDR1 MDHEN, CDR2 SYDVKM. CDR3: CASSLGLADSYEQYF. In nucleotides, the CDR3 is TGTGCCAGCAGTTTAGGACTAGCGGACTCCTACGAGCAGTACTTC.

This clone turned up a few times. CDR3 sequence (DNA): TGTGCCAGTAGTGTTATCGAGAAATACAATGAGCAGTTCTTC. Protein: CASSVIEKYNEQFF. The chain combines TRBV19 with TRBJ2-1, with D unclear. Germline assignment: CDR1 LNHDA and CDR2 SQIVND (reference sequence). Trimming took 5 bases from V and 4 from J, leaving 12 bases between them. The CDR3 covers 14 residues. Complete variable domain (other parts from reference TRBV19 and TRBJ2-1): DGGITQSPKYLFRKEGQNVTLSCEQNLNHDAMYWYRQDPGQGLRLIYYSQIVNDFQKGDIAEGYSVSREKKESFPLTVTSAQKNPTAFYLCASSVIEKYNEQFFGPGTRLTVL.

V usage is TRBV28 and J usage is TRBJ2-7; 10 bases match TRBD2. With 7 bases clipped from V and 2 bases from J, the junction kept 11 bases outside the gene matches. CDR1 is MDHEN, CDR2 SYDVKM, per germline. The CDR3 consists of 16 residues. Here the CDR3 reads CASTVASGSRAYEQYF. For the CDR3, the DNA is TGTGCCAGCACCGTGGCTAGCGGGAGTCGCGCCTACGAGCAGTACTTC.

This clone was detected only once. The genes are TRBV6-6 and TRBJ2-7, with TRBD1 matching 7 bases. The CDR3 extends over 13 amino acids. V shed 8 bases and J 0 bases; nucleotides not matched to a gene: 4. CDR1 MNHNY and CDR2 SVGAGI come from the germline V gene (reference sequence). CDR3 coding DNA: TGTGCCAGCCGGGACAGAAGCTCCTACGAGCAGTACTTC. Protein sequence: CASRDRSSYEQYF.

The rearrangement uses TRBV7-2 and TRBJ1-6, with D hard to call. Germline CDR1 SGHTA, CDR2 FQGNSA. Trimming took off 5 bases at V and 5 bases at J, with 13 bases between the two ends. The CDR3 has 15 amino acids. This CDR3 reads CASSPPGWDNSPLHF. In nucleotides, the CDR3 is TGTGCCAGCAGCCCACCTGGGTGGGATAATTCACCCCTCCACTTT.

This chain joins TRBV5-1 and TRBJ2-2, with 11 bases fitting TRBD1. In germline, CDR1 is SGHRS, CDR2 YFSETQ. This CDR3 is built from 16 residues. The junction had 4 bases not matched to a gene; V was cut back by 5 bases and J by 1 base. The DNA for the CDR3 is TGCGCCAGCAGACCAGGGACAGGGGGGAACACCGGGGAGCTGTTTTTT. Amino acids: CASRPGTGGNTGELFF.